This T cell receptor beta chain was obtained from a study of shared clonotypes between healthy human individuals. The CDR3 consists of 15 residues. CDR1 is MNHNY, CDR2 SVGAGI, per germline (reference sequence). V lost 6 bases to trimming and J lost 2 bases, with 17 bases between them. Sequencing used immunoSEQ multiplex PCR; TCRdb keeps in-frame clones, though not all of them. The sample lists around 2.3 million clones; about 94% were seen once. This clonotype originated in a man aged 18-30 years in good health. The chain combines TRBV6-6 with TRBJ2-7; D is uncertain. The sequenced sample consisted of naive CD4+ T cells sorted from blood. Documented subset: CD45RA+ positively selected. CDR3 region: CASRAISSTTYEQYF. CDR3 nucleotide sequence: TGTGCCAGCAGGGCAATTAGCAGCACTACCTACGAGCAGTACTTC.